These 17 T cell receptor beta chains came from one sample sequenced in a study of beta chain features in type 1 diabetes. Sequencing targeted expressed TCRB transcripts, as all isolated RNA had been reverse transcribed. The table came from immunoSEQ multiplex PCR; TCRdb's copy has only in-frame clones and leaves some out. The data contain 200,000 to 250,000 clones, around 9.9% of them singletons. The specimen sequenced was central memory CD4+ T cells from blood. The source of these receptors is a man younger than 35 in good health.

This chain joins TRBV19 and TRBJ2-1; D gene uncertain. With 2 bases removed from V and 0 bases from J, the gap between germline ends came to 8 bases. Looked up from germline, CDR1 is LNHDA and CDR2 is SQIVND (reference sequence). This CDR3 contains 15 residues. As DNA, the CDR3 is TGTGCCAGTAGTATATCATACAGCTCCTACAATGAGCAGTTCTTC. Its translation: CASSISYSSYNEQFF.

This clone was recorded a few times. J is TRBJ2-1 and V is TRBV29-1, with 10 bases aligning to TRBD1. CDR1 SQVTM and CDR2 ANQGSEA come from the germline V gene. The CDR3 covers 15 residues. The V segment lost 2 bases and the J segment 5 bases; nucleotides outside the gene matches: 6. Here the CDR3 DNA reads TGCAGCGTTGAATCCCGGGGGACAGGGGACAATGAGCAGTTCTTC. This translates into CSVESRGTGDNEQFF.

This clone was seen a few times. The chain employs TRBV6-5 and TRBJ2-3; 7 bases line up with TRBD1. The germline gives CDR1 MNHEY, CDR2 SVGAGI. The CDR3 spans 15 residues. The trim removed 2 bases at V and 5 bases at J, leaving 7 bases unmatched. The CDR3 loop is CASSYAVTGEDTQYF. The DNA of the CDR3 is TGTGCCAGCAGTTACGCCGTAACAGGGGAAGATACGCAGTATTTT.

Only a few counts were recorded for this clone. CDR3 sequence reads: CSVEDFVGVVNIQYF. CDR3 in DNA: TGCAGCGTTGAAGATTTTGTGGGAGTAGTAAACATTCAGTACTTC. The V call is TRBV29-1, the J call TRBJ2-4; D perhaps matches TRBD2 (5 bases). Germline lookup yields CDR1 SQVTM and CDR2 ANQGSEA. V was shortened by 0 bases and J by 6 bases, with 15 bases between the two germline ends. The CDR3 spans 15 residues.

This clone was detected a few times. This chain's CDR3 is CAWSVPWGNGNTIYF. The CDR3 DNA sequence: TGTGCCTGGAGTGTACCATGGGGTAATGGAAACACCATATATTTT. The chain uses TRBV30 and TRBJ1-3; D gene uncertain. The CDR3 sequence is 15 residues long. Between the trimmed V and J ends, which lost 0 bases and 3 bases, there was a span of 12 bases. The germline V gene encodes CDR1 GTSNPN and CDR2 SVGIG (reference sequence).

CDR3 sequence (DNA): TGTGCCAGCTCACATTGGGACGGCTCCTACGAGCAGTACTTC. It specifies CASSHWDGSYEQYF. The V gene is TRBV18, the J gene TRBJ2-7; the D gene could be TRBD1 or TRBD2 (5 bases each). The CDR3 runs to 14 residues. Trimming took off 4 bases at V and 0 bases at J, with 10 bases between the two ends. CDR1 is KGHSH and CDR2 is LQKENI in the germline V gene.

V is TRBV28 and J is TRBJ1-1; 9 bases agree with TRBD1. The V gene end was trimmed by 5 bases and the J gene end by 2 bases; junction bases not matched to a gene: 6. From germline, CDR1 is MDHEN and CDR2 SYDVKM. The CDR3 spans 15 residues. The CDR3 DNA is TGTGCCAGCAGTCGCCCGGGACAGGGTAACACTGAAGCTTTCTTT. This encodes CASSRPGQGNTEAFF.

About this clone itself: Other DNA sequences in this sample translate to the same CDR3. The chain links TRBV6-5 to TRBJ2-3, with D perhaps assigned TRBD1 or TRBD2 (5 bases each). This CDR3 is 15 amino acids long. Per the germline V gene, CDR1 is MNHEY and CDR2 is SVGAGI. The germline V and J ends were trimmed by 0 bases and 2 bases, with 9 bases remaining between them. This CDR3 reads CASSYSTGTTDTQYF. In nucleotides, the CDR3 is TGTGCCAGCAGTTACTCGACCGGGACCACAGATACGCAGTATTTT.

The J gene is TRBJ1-1, the V gene TRBV29-1; no clear D gene. The V gene's germline CDR1 is SQVTM and CDR2 ANQGSEA. Deletions cut 8 bases from V and 0 bases from J, with 13 bases between. CDR3 length: 13 amino acids. The CDR3 coding sequence is TGCAGCTTCCTTTTGACGGTGAACACTGAAGCTTTCTTT. Translated, it gives CSFLLTVNTEAFF.

The chain couples TRBV14 to TRBJ2-5, with D unresolved. The germline V and J ends were trimmed by 0 bases and 5 bases, with 7 bases remaining between them. CDR1 and CDR2 from the germline V gene are SGHDN and FVKESK. The CDR3 length is 13 residues. The CDR3 nucleotides read TGTGCCAGCAGCCAAGATCGCGGTGAGACCCAGTACTTC. Protein sequence: CASSQDRGETQYF.

This chain connects TRBV7-3 to TRBJ2-3; D call uncertain. The V end lost 3 bases, the J end lost 2 bases, and 9 bases lay between the germline ends. CDR1 and CDR2 (germline): SGHTA, FQGTGA. CDR3 length: 14 residues. The CDR3 DNA reads TGTGCCAGCAGCTTGTCCGTGAACACAGATACGCAGTATTTT. Translating it yields CASSLSVNTDTQYF. The entire variable domain, with the rest obtained from reference TRBV7-3 and TRBJ2-3, is as follows: GAGVSQTPSNKVTEKGKYVELRCDPISGHTALYWYRQSLGQGPEFLIYFQGTGAADDSGLPNDRFFAVRPEGSVSTLKIQRTERGDSAVYLCASSLSVNTDTQYFGPGTRLTVL.

This clone was seen many times. The sample holds other DNA sequences that translate to the same CDR3. V usage is TRBV30 and J usage is TRBJ1-1; D is uncertain. Trimming cost V 0 bases and J 1 base, with 6 bases left between them. Looked up from germline, CDR1 is GTSNPN and CDR2 is SVGIG (reference sequence). The CDR3 has 13 residues. CDR3 sequence reads: CAWSVNRNTEAFF. DNA of the CDR3: TGTGCCTGGAGTGTGAACAGGAACACTGAAGCTTTCTTT.

This clone has more than one count but fewer than ten. This chain joins TRBV10-3 and TRBJ2-1; tentatively, D is TRBD2 (6 bases). Germline V lookup: CDR1 ENHRY, CDR2 SYGVKD. V lost 5 bases to trimming and J lost 0 bases, with 11 bases between them. This CDR3 region has 15 residues. This chain's CDR3 is CAISRDGSSYNEQFF. The CDR3 nucleotides read TGTGCCATCAGTCGGGACGGGAGCTCCTACAATGAGCAGTTCTTC.

In its sample, this clone was seen a few times. This chain links TRBV9 with TRBJ2-4, with TRBD1 matching 9 bases. This CDR3 has 16 residues. Germline CDR1 reads SGDLS; CDR2 reads YYNGEE. Trimming removed 3 bases from V and 1 base from J; junction bases left unmatched: 5. CDR3 sequence: CASSAGTGRAKNIQYF. In nucleotides, the CDR3 is TGTGCCAGCAGCGCCGGGACAGGGAGGGCCAAAAACATTCAGTACTTC.

The chain couples TRBV12-2 to TRBJ1-5. TRBV12-2 is flagged as a pseudogene. The CDR3 is 21 residues long. The DNA of the CDR3 is TGTGCAAGTCGCCTCTTTGTTCCTGAAAATAGACTTAGGTCTAGCAATCAGCCCCAGCATTTT. Translating gives CASRLFVPENRLRSSNQPQHF.

This clone turned up a few times. The rearrangement joins TRBV11-3 to TRBJ1-1; D not certain. Trimming pared 3 bases from V and 3 bases from J, leaving 8 bases between. The CDR3 is 13 amino acids. The germline gives CDR1 SGHNT, CDR2 YENEEA. CDR3 sequence reads: CASSFSQYTEAFF. Written as DNA, the CDR3 is TGTGCCAGCAGCTTCTCCCAGTACACTGAAGCTTTCTTT.

This clone was seen a few times. The CDR3 is CACLKAFTGELFF. CDR3 bases: TGTGCCTGTCTAAAGGCTTTTACCGGGGAGCTGTTTTTT. The rearrangement links TRBV30 to TRBJ2-2, with D unclear. Germline V CDR1 and CDR2: GTSNPN, SVGIG (reference sequence). This CDR3 is built from 13 residues. The germline V and J ends were trimmed by 6 bases and 5 bases, with 13 bases remaining between them.